This passage covers 13 T cell receptor beta chains from one sample sequenced in a study of regulatory T cells in long-lasting Graves disease. Relying on iRepertoire HTBI primers and Arm-PCR of CDR3 regions, the team built TCR beta libraries. Using its own MiXCR run on the multiplex PCR reads, TCRdb lists one record per CDR3 protein. The data show 400,000 to 500,000 distinct CDR3 sequences, under 25% seen once. Time point denoted: persistent/refractory GD, antithyroid drugs over 5 years with positive TRAb. Extracted RNA from PBMCs served as the source of the TCR library. The sequencing used peripheral blood mononuclear cells (PBMCs), collected when the disease was refractory, from a patient treated with antithyroid drugs. All receptors derive from a female donor with Graves disease.

This clonotype was counted between two and nine times. V and J are TRBV30 and TRBJ1-5; D uncertain. In germline, CDR1 is GTSNPN, CDR2 SVGIG (reference sequence). CDR3 length: 13 amino acids. Trimming pared 1 base from V and 9 bases from J, leaving 13 bases between. For the CDR3, the DNA is TGTGCCTGGAGTGCCTTCGACCCAGGGCCCCAGCATTTT. This encodes CAWSAFDPGPQHF. Based on the CDR3 plus reference TRBV30 and TRBJ1-5, the full variable domain is SQTIHQWPATLVQPVGSPLSLECTVEGTSNPNLYWYRQAAGRGLQLLFYSVGIGQISSEVPQNLSASRPQDRQFILSSKKLLLSDSGFYLCAWSAFDPGPQHFGDGTRLSIL.

The table lists this clonotype with many counts. This chain connects TRBV13 to TRBJ1-1, with 7 bases that match TRBD1. This CDR3 comprises 14 residues. J gave up 11 bases and V 3 bases, and 12 bases lay outside the gene matches. Germline V gives CDR1 PRHDT, CDR2 FYEKMQ (reference sequence). In DNA form, the CDR3 reads TGTGCCAGCAGCTTGGACCACAGGGGCTTCGTGGCTTTCTTT. Protein sequence: CASSLDHRGFVAFF.

With regard to this clonotype: Being one base from a much bigger clone, this may be a read error. The chain combines TRBV28 with TRBJ2-7; D not certain. From germline, CDR1 is MDHEN and CDR2 SYDVKM. V lost 5 bases, J lost 7 bases, and 9 bases lay in between. This CDR3 comprises 11 residues. The CDR3 sequence: CASSTPNEQYF. DNA of the CDR3: TGTGCCAGCAGTACGCCCAATGAGCAGTACTTC.

The sample holds many counts of this clonotype. This sequence joins TRBV27 and TRBJ2-5, with 10 bases fitting TRBD2. J lost 4 bases, V lost 2 bases, and 10 bases had no gene match. The germline V gene has CDR1 MNHEY and CDR2 SMNVEV (reference sequence). This CDR3 spans 17 amino acids. Here the CDR3 DNA reads TGTGCCAGCAGTTTACTAAAGGGGACTAGCGTCCCAGAGACCCAGTACTTC. Protein product: CASSLLKGTSVPETQYF.

This clonotype was picked up many times. Germline and junction disagree at one end, which may indicate a read error. The V call is TRBV28, the J call TRBJ1-2, with D unresolved. The CDR3 runs to 15 residues. Germline V CDR1 and CDR2: MDHEN, SYDVKM. CDR3 DNA sequence: TGTGCCAGCTCCCCGTGGCAGAACGTTAACTATAGCTACACCTTC. Translated: CASSPWQNVNYSYTF.

This chain connects TRBV28 to TRBJ2-2; perhaps TRBD1 as D (6 bases). Between the trimmed V and J ends, which lost 6 bases and 0 bases, there was a span of 11 bases. Germline values: CDR1 MDHEN, CDR2 SYDVKM. The CDR3 is made up of 15 amino acids. CDR3 coding DNA: TGTGCCAGCAGGACTACAGGGACGAACACCGGGGAGCTGTTTTTT. Protein product: CASRTTGTNTGELFF. Variable domain in full (rest from reference TRBV28 and TRBJ2-2): DVKVTQSSRYLVKRTGEKVFLECVQDMDHENMFWYRQDPGLGLRLIYFSYDVKMKEKGDIPEGYSVSREKKERFSLILESASTNQTSMYLCASRTTGTNTGELFFGEGSRLTVL.

This chain connects TRBV6-1 to TRBJ2-7; TRBD2 matches at 10 bases. V dropped 5 bases and J dropped 7; count of bases not matched to a gene: 8. The CDR3 spans 14 residues. Germline V gives CDR1 MNHNS, CDR2 SASEGT. The CDR3 nucleotides are TGTGCCAGCAGTCCCAGCGGGGGGGCCCGGGAGCAGTACTTC. Its protein is CASSPSGGAREQYF.

This chain uses TRBV11-3 with TRBJ2-7; no definite D call. Germline V lookup: CDR1 SGHNT, CDR2 YENEEA. Trimming cost V 4 bases and J 5 bases, with 18 bases left between them. CDR3 length equals 15 residues. CDR3 sequence (DNA): TGTGCCAGCAGCTCCCCTCGGCTGGGCATCGACGAGCAGTACTTC. Protein product: CASSSPRLGIDEQYF.

The V and J genes are TRBV15 and TRBJ2-7; TRBD2 matches at 11 bases. The CDR3 extends over 19 amino acids. In germline, CDR1 is LNHNV, CDR2 YYDKDF (reference sequence). V lost 1 base, J lost 1 base, and 12 bases stayed unmatched. DNA for the CDR3: TGTGCCACCAGCAGAGGGGGGCGTCTAGCGGGAGGAACATCCTACGAGCAGTACTTC. It is translated as CATSRGGRLAGGTSYEQYF.

The chain carries TRBV5-1 and TRBJ2-7; 8 bases agree with TRBD1. The CDR3 is made up of 14 amino acids. After removal of 2 bases from V and 4 bases from J, the junction contained 5 bases not matched to a gene. Germline CDR1 reads SGHRS; CDR2 reads YFSETQ. The CDR3: CASSFQGAGYEQYF. CDR3 nucleotide sequence: TGCGCCAGCAGCTTTCAGGGGGCGGGATACGAGCAGTACTTC.

In this sample, this clonotype turned up a few times. This sequence joins TRBV7-3 and TRBJ1-6; D is undetermined. The germline V gene encodes CDR1 SGHTA and CDR2 FQGTGA. This CDR3 contains 15 residues. The V and J ends lost 1 base and 2 bases respectively, with 6 bases between them. CDR3 protein: CASSLNGPYNSPLHF. The CDR3 region has the DNA TGTGCCAGCAGCTTAAATGGTCCCTATAATTCACCCCTCCACTTT.

This clonotype was seen at least ten times. The rearrangement links TRBV19 to TRBJ1-6; D is perhaps TRBD1 (5 bases). The V end lost 1 base, the J end lost 5 bases, and 6 bases lay between the germline ends. CDR1 is LNHDA, CDR2 SQIVND, per germline (reference sequence). The CDR3 extends over 14 amino acids. CDR3 residues: CASSIATDNSPLHF. The CDR3 region has the DNA TGTGCCAGTAGTATAGCGACAGATAATTCACCCCTCCACTTT.

In its sample, this clonotype was seen a few times. This chain connects TRBV3-1 to TRBJ2-7, with unresolved D. The CDR3 extends over 13 amino acids. Deletions cut 4 bases from V and 4 bases from J, with 11 bases between. CDR1 is LGHDT and CDR2 is YNNKEL in the germline V gene (reference sequence). As DNA, the CDR3 is TGTGCCAGCAGCCTTCGTACGCGTTACGAGCAGTACTTC. This encodes CASSLRTRYEQYF.